The clone carrying this TCR beta chain was detected only a few times. No antigen is known for it. This record belongs to a study of tumor-infiltrating lymphocytes in localized non-small cell lung cancer. Study context: The cohort mixed smokers and never-smokers, several histologies, and some post-neoadjuvant-chemotherapy samples. The study, taken as a whole, reports: IM1 and IM2 tumors showed no difference in T-cell fraction.

Method: immunoSEQ multiplex PCR; TCRdb's copy keeps in-frame clones and lacks some. The sample comprises around 6,700 clones, about three fifths of which are singletons, and about 13% rests with the top ten. The length of the CDR3 is 12 residues. From germline, CDR1 is GTSNPN and CDR2 SVGIG (reference sequence). Trimming removed 3 bases from V and 8 bases from J; junction bases left unmatched: 5. The rearrangement uses TRBV30 and TRBJ1-1, with TRBD1 matching over 8 bases. The sample comprised uninvolved lung tissue not adjacent to the tumor. This TCR came from a human donor with non-small cell lung cancer. This chain's CDR3 is CAWRPRTGEAFF. CDR3 in DNA: TGTGCCTGGAGACCCCGGACAGGGGAAGCTTTCTTT.